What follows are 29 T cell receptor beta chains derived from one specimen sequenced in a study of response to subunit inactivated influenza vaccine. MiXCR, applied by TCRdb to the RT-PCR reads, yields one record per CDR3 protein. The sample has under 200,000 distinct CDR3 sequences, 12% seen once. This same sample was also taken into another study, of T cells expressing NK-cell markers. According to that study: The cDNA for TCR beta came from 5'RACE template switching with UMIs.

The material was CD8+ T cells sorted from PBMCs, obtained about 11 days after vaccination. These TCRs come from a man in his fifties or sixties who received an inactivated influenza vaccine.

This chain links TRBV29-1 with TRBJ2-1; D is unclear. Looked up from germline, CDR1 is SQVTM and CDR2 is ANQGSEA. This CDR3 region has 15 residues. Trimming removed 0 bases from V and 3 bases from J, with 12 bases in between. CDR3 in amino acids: CSVEDEALYYNEQFF. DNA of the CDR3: TGCAGCGTTGAAGACGAGGCCCTCTACTACAATGAGCAGTTCTTC.

The CDR3 bases are TGCGCCAGCAGCCAAGGAGAGGGAGGAGCTGAAGCTTTCTTT. Translated, it gives CASSQGEGGAEAFF. The chain joins TRBV4-1 to TRBJ1-1, with D unclear. The CDR3 is 14 residues long. CDR1 is MGHRA, CDR2 YSYEKL, per germline. V dropped 1 base and J dropped 6 bases, with 12 bases sitting between them.

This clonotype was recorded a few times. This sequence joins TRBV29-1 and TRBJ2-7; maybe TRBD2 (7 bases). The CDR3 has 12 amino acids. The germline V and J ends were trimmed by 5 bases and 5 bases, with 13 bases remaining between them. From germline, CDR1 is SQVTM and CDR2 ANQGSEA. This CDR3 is CSVMGGRHEQYF. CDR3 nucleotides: TGCAGCGTTATGGGGGGGCGTCACGAGCAGTACTTC.

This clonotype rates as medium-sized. In DNA form, the CDR3 reads TGTGCCAGCAGCTTGGGACAGGGGTACATTCAGTACTTC. Protein product: CASSLGQGYIQYF. The V gene is TRBV6-5, the J gene TRBJ2-4; TRBD1 matches at 10 bases. The CDR3 loop spans 13 amino acids. Germline CDR1 is MNHEY and CDR2 is SVGAGI. Trimming took 6 bases from V and 8 from J; bases not matched to a gene: 4.

The CDR3 spells CAISETSGTTYEQYF. Here the CDR3 DNA reads TGTGCCATCAGTGAAACTAGCGGGACGACCTACGAGCAGTACTTC. The rearrangement joins TRBV10-3 to TRBJ2-7; 10 bases agree with TRBD2. There are 15 residues in the CDR3. Germline CDR1 ENHRY, CDR2 SYGVKD. Trimming cost V 3 bases and J 2 bases; bases outside gene matches: 4.

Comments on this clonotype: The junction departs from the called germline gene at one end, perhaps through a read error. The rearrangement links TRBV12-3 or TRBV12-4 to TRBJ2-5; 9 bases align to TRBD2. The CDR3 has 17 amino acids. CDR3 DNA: TGTGCCCGCAGTTTCGACCTTACCGGGACTAGCAAAGAGACCCAGTACTTC. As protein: CARSFDLTGTSKETQYF.

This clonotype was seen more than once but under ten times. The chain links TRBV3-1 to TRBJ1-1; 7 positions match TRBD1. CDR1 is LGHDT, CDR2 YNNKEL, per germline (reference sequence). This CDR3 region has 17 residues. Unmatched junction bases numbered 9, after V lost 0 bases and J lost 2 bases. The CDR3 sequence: CASSQDPAGGLNTEAFF. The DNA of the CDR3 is TGTGCCAGCAGCCAAGATCCGGCAGGGGGGCTTAACACTGAAGCTTTCTTT.

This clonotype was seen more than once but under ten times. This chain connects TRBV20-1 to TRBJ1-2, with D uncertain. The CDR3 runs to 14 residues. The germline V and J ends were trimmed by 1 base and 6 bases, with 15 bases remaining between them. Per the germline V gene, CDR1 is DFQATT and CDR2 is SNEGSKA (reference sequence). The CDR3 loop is CSARVQRAEDGYTF. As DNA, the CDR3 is TGCAGTGCTAGAGTACAAAGGGCGGAGGATGGCTACACCTTC.

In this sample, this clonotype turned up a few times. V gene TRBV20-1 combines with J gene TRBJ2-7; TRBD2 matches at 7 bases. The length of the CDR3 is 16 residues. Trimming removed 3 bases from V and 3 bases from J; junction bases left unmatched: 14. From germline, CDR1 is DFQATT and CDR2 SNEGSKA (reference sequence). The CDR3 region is CSASDVLGLDIYEQYF. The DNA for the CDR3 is TGCAGTGCTAGCGACGTCCTAGGACTAGATATCTACGAGCAGTACTTC.

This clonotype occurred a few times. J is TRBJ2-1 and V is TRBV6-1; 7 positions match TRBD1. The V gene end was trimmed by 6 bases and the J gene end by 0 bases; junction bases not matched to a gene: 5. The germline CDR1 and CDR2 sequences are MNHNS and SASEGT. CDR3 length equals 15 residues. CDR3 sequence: CASSEGQSSYNEQFF. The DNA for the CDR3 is TGTGCCAGCAGCGAGGGACAGAGCTCCTACAATGAGCAGTTCTTC.

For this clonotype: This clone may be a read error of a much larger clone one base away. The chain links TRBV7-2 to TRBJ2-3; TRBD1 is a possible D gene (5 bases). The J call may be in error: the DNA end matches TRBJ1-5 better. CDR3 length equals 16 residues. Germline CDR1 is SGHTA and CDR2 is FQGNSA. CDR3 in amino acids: CASSLLGGSSTDTQHF. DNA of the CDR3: TGTGCCAGCAGCTTATTGGGGGGGTCCAGCACAGATACGCAGCATTTT.

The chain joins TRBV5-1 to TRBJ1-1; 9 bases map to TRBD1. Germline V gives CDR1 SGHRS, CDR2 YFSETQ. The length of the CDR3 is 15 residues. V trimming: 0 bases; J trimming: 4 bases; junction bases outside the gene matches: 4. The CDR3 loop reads CASSLATGGGTEAFF. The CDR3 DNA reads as TGCGCCAGCAGCTTGGCAACAGGGGGCGGCACTGAAGCTTTCTTT.

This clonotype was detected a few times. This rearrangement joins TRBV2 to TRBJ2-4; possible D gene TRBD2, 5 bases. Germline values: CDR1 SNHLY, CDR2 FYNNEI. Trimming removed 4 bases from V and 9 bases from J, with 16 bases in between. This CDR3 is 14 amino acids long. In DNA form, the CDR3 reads TGTGCCAGCAGTGGCACGACGGGAATAGGCATTCAGTACTTC. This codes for CASSGTTGIGIQYF.

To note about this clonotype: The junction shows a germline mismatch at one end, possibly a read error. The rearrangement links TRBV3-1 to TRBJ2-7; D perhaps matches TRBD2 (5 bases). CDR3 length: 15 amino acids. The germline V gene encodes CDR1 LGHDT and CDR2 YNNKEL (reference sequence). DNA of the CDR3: TGTACCAGCAGCCAAGAAGAGGGCGGGCCCTACGAGCAGTACTTC. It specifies CTSSQEEGGPYEQYF.

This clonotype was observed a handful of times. The DNA of the CDR3 is TGTGCCAGCAGTTCCCCGGGACTACAGGAGACCCAGTACTTC. This codes for CASSSPGLQETQYF. The J gene is TRBJ2-5, the V gene TRBV12-3 or TRBV12-4, with 7 nucleotides matching TRBD2. The CDR3 runs 14 residues. The junction had 7 bases not matched to a gene; V was cut back by 4 bases and J by 5 bases.

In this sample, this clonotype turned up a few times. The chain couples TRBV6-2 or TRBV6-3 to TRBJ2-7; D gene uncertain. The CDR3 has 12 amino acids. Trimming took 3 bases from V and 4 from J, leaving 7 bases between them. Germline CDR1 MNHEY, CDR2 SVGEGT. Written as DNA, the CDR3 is TGTGCCAGCAGTTATTCATTGTACGAGCAGTACTTC. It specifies CASSYSLYEQYF.

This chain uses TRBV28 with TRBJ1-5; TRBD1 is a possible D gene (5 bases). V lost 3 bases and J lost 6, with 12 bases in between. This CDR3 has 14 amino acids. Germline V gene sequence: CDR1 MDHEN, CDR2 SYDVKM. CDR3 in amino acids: CASSLGVGTQPQHF. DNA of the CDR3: TGTGCCAGCAGTTTGGGGGTAGGTACTCAGCCCCAGCATTTT.

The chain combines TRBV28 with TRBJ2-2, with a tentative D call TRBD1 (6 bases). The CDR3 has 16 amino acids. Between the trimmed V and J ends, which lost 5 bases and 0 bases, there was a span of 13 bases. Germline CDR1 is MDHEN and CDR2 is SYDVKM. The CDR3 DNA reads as TGTGCCAGCAGTCTCCCAAGACAGGCGAACACCGGGGAGCTGTTTTTT. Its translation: CASSLPRQANTGELFF.

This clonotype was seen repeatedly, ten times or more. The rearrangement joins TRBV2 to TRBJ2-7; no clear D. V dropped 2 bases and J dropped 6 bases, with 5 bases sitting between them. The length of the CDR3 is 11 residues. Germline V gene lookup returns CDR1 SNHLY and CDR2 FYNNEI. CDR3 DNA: TGTGCCAGCAGTGAAATAGCCGAGCAGTACTTC. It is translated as CASSEIAEQYF.

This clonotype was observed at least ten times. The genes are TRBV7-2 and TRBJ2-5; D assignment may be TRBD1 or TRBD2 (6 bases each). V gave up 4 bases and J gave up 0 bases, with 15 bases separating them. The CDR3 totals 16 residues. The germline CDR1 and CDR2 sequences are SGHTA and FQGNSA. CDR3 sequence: CASSWGAVRYQETQYF. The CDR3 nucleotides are TGTGCCAGCAGCTGGGGGGCAGTACGGTACCAAGAGACCCAGTACTTC.

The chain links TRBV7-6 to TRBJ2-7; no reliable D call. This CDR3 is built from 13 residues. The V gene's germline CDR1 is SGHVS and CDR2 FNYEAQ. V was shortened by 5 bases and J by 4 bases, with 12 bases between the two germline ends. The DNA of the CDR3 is TGTGCCAGCAGCCAGGACGGTGAATACGAGCAGTACTTC. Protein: CASSQDGEYEQYF.

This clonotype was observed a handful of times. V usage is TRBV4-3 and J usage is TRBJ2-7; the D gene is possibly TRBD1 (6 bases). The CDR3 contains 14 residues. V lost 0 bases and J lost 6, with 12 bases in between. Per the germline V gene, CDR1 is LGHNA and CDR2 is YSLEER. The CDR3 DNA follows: TGCGCCAGCAGCCAAGACCCAGGGGTACTCGAGCAGTACTTC. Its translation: CASSQDPGVLEQYF.

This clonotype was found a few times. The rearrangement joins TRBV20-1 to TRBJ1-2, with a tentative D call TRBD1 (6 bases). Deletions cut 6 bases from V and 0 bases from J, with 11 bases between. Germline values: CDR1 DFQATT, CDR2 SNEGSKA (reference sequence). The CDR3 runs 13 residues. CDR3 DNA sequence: TGCAGTGCCTGGACAGACGCTAACTATGGCTACACCTTC. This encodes CSAWTDANYGYTF.

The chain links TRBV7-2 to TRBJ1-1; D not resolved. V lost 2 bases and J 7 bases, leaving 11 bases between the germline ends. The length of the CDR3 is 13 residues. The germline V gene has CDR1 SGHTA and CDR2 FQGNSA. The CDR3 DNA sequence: TGTGCCAGCAGCTTAACTACACCCCTTGAAGCTTTCTTT. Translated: CASSLTTPLEAFF.

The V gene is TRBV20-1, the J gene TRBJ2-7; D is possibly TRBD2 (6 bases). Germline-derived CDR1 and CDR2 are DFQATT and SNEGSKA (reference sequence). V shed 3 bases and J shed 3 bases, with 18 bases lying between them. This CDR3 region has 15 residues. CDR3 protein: CSASWDFQIYYEQYF. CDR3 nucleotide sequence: TGCAGTGCTAGTTGGGACTTCCAAATCTACTACGAGCAGTACTTC.

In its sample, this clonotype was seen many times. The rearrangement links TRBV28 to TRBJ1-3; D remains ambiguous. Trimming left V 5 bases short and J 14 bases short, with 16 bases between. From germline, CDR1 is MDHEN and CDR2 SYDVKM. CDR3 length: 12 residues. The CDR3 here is CASSVGLSLLYF. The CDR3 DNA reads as TGTGCCAGCAGTGTAGGACTGAGTCTGCTATATTTT.

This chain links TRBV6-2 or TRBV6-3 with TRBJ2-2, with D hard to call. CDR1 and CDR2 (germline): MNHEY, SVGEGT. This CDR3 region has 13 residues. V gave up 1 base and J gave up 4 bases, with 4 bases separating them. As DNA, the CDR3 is TGTGCCAGCAGTTACTGGGCCACCGGGGAGCTGTTTTTT. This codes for CASSYWATGELFF.

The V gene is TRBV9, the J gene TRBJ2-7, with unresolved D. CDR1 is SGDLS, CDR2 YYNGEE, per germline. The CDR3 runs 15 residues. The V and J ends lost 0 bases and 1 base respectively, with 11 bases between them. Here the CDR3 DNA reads TGTGCCAGCAGCGTAGAGGGTCACCGATCCTACGAGCAGTACTTC. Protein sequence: CASSVEGHRSYEQYF. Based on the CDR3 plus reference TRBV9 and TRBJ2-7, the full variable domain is DSGVTQTPKHLITATGQRVTLRCSPRSGDLSVYWYQQSLDQGLQFLIQYYNGEERAKGNILERFSAQQFPDLHSELNLSSLELGDSALYFCASSVEGHRSYEQYFGPGTRLTVT.

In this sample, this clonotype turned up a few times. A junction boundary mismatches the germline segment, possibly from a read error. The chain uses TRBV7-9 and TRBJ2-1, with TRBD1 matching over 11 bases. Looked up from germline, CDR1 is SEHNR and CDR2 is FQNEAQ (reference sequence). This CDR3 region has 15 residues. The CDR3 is CASSHGQGAYNEQFF. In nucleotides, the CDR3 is TGTGCCAGCAGCCACGGACAGGGGGCCTATAATGAGCAGTTCTTC.